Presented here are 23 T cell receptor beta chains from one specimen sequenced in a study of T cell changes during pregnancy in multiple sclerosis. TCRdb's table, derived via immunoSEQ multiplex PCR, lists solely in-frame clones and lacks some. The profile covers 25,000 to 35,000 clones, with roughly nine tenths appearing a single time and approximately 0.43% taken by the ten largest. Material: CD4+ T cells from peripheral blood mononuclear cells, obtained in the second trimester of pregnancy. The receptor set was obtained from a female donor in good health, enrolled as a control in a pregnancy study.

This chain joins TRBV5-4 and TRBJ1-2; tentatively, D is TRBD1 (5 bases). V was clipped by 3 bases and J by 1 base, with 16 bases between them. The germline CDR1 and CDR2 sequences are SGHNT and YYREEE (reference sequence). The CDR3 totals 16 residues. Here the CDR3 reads CASSSPQGRFNYGYTF. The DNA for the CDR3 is TGTGCCAGCAGCTCACCTCAGGGTAGATTTAACTATGGCTACACCTTC.

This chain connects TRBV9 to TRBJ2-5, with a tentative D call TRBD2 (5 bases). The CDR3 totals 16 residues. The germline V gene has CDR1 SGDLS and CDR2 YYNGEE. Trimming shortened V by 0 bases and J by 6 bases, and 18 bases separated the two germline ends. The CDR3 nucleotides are TGTGCCAGCAGCGTAGATGCGAGGGCCCACGGGAAGACCCAGTACTTC. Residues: CASSVDARAHGKTQYF. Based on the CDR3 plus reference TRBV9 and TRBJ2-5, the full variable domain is DSGVTQTPKHLITATGQRVTLRCSPRSGDLSVYWYQQSLDQGLQFLIQYYNGEERAKGNILERFSAQQFPDLHSELNLSSLELGDSALYFCASSVDARAHGKTQYFGPGTRLLVL.

DNA of the CDR3: TGCGCCAGCAGCTGGGGACAGGGGGCATCAGATACGCAGTATTTT. Its protein product is CASSWGQGASDTQYF. The V and J genes are TRBV5-1 and TRBJ2-3; 12 bases match TRBD1. This CDR3 spans 15 amino acids. The trim removed 3 bases at V and 4 bases at J, leaving 3 bases unmatched. CDR1 SGHRS and CDR2 YFSETQ come from the germline V gene. Supplemented by reference TRBV5-1 and TRBJ2-3, the full variable domain reads KAGVTQTPRYLIKTRGQQVTLSCSPISGHRSVSWYQQTPGQGLQFLFEYFSETQRNKGNFPGRFSGRQFSNSRSEMNVSTLELGDSALYLCASSWGQGASDTQYFGPGTRLTVL.

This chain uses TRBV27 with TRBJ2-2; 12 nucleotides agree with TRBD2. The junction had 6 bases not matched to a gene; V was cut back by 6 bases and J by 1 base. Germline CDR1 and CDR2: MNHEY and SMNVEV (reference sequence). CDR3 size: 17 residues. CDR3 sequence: CASSSGLAGLNTGELFF. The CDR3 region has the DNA TGTGCCAGCAGCTCCGGACTAGCGGGACTGAACACCGGGGAGCTGTTTTTT.

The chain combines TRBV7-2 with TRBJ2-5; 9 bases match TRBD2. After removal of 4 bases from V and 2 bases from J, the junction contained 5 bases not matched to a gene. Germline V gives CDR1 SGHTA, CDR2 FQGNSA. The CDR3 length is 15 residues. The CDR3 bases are TGTGCCAGCAGCTCCCGTCTAGCGGGGCAAGAGACCCAGTACTTC. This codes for CASSSRLAGQETQYF.

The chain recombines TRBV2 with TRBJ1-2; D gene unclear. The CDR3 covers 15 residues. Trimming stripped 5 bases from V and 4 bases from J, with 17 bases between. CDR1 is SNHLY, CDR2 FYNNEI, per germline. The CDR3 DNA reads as TGTGCCAGCAGTCCCGATTGGATTTCTAGCTATGGCTACACCTTC. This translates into CASSPDWISSYGYTF.

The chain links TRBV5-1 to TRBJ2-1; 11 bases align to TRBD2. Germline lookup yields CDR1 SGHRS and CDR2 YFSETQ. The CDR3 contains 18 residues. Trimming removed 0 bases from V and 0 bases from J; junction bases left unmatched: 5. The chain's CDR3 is CASSLGASGRSSYNEQFF. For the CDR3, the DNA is TGCGCCAGCAGCTTGGGGGCTAGCGGGAGGAGCTCCTACAATGAGCAGTTCTTC.

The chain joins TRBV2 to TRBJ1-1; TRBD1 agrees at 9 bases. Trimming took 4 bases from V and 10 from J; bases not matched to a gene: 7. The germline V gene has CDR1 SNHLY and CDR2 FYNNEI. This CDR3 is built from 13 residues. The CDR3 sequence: CASSAPGQGRAFF. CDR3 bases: TGTGCCAGCAGTGCACCGGGACAGGGAAGAGCTTTCTTT.

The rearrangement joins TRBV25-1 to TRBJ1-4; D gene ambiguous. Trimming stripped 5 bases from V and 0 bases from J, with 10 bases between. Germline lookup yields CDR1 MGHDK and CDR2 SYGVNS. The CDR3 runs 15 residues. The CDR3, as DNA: TGTGCCAGCAGTCCCCGTAGAACAACTAATGAAAAACTGTTTTTT. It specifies CASSPRRTTNEKLFF.

DNA of the CDR3: TGTGCCAGCTCCCTGGGAGGGCCTAACTATGGCTACACCTTC. It encodes CASSLGGPNYGYTF. The chain links TRBV2 to TRBJ1-2; D remains unclear. Looked up from germline, CDR1 is SNHLY and CDR2 is FYNNEI. The CDR3 extends over 14 amino acids. V was shortened by 8 bases and J by 0 bases, with 13 bases between the two germline ends. The entire variable domain, with the rest obtained from reference TRBV2 and TRBJ1-2, is as follows: EPEVTQTPSHQVTQMGQEVILRCVPISNHLYFYWYRQILGQKVEFLVSFYNNEISEKSEIFDDQFSVERPDGSNFTLKIRSTKLEDSAMYFCASSLGGPNYGYTFGSGTRLTVV.

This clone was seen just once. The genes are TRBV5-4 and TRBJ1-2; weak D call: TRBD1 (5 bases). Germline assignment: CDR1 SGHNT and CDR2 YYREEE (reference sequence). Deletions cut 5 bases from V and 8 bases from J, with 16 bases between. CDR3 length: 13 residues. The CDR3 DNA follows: TGTGCCAGCAGTCCCCGGGGGTCTATGGGCTACACCTTC. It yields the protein CASSPRGSMGYTF. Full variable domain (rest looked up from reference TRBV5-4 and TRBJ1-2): ETGVTQSPTHLIKTRGQQVTLRCSSQSGHNTVSWYQQALGQGPQFIFQYYREEENGRGNFPPRFSGLQFPNYSSELNVNALELDDSALYLCASSPRGSMGYTFGSGTRLTVV.

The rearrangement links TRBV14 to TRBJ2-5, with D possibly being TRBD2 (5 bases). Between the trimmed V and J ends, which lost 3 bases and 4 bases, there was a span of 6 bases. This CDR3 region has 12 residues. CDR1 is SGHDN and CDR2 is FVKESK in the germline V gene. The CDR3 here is CASSQSGETQYF. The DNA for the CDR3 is TGTGCCAGCAGCCAGAGCGGAGAGACCCAGTACTTC.

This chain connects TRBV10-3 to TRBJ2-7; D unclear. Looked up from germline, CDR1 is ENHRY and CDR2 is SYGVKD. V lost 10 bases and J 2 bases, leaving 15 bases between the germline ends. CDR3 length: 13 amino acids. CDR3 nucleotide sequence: TGTGCCACCGACCCGGGTGCGACCTACGAGCAGTACTTC. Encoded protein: CATDPGATYEQYF.

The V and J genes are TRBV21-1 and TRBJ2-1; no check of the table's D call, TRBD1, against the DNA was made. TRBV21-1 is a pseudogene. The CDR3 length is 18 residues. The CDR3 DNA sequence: TGTGCCAGCAGCAATAACCCCGACCTACAGGGTATCTACAATGAGCAGTTCTTC. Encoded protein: CASSNNPDLQGIYNEQFF.

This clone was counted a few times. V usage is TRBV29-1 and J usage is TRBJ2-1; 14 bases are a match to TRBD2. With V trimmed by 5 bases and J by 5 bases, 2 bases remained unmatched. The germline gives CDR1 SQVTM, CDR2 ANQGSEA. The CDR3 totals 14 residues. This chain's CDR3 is CSVRTSGGNNEQFF. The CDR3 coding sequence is TGCAGCGTTCGGACTAGCGGGGGGAACAATGAGCAGTTCTTC.

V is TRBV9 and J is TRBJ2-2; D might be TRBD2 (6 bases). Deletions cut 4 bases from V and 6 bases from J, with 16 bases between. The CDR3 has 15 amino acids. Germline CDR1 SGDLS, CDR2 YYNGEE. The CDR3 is CASSPLSGLAGELFF. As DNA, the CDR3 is TGTGCCAGCAGCCCGCTAAGCGGGTTGGCCGGGGAGCTGTTTTTT.

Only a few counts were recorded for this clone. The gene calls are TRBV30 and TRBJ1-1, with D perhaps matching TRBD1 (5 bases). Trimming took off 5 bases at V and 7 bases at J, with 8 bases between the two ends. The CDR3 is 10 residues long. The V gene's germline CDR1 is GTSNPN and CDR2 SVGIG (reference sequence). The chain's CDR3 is CAWAGIEAFF. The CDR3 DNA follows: TGTGCCTGGGCAGGGATTGAAGCTTTCTTT.

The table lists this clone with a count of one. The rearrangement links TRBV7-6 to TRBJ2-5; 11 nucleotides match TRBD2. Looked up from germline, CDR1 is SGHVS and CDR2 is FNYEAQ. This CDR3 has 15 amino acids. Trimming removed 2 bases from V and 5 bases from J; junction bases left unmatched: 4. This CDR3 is CASSLLAGGRETQYF. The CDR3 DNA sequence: TGTGCCAGCAGCTTACTAGCGGGAGGACGGGAGACCCAGTACTTC.

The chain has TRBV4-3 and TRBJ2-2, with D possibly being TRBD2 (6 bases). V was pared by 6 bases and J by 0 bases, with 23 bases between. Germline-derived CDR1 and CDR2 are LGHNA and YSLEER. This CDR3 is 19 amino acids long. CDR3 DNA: TGCGCCAGCAGTAAAGCGGGTAGCGGCGTACACGCGAACACCGGGGAGCTGTTTTTT. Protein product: CASSKAGSGVHANTGELFF.

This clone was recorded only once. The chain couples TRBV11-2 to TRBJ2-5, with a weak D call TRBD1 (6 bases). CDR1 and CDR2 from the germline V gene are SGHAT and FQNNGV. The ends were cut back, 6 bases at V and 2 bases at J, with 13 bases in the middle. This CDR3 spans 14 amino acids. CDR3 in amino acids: CASSWDTLQETQYF. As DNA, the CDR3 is TGTGCCAGCAGTTGGGACACCCTGCAAGAGACCCAGTACTTC. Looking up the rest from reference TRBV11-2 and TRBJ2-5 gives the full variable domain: EAGVAQSPRYKIIEKRQSVAFWCNPISGHATLYWYQQILGQGPKLLIQFQNNGVVDDSQLPKDRFSAERLKGVDSTLKIQPAKLEDSAVYLCASSWDTLQETQYFGPGTRLLVL.

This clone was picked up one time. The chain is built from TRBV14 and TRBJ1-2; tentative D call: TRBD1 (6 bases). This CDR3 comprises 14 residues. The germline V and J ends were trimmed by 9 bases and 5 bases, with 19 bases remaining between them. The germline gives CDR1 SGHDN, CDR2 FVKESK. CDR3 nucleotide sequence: TGTGCCAGGGAGCCCTGGGGGAGGGGGTATGGCTACACCTTC. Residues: CAREPWGRGYGYTF.

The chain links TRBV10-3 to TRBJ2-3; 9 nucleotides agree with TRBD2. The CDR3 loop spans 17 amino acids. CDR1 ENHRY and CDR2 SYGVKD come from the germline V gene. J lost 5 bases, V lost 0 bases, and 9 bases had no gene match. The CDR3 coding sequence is TGTGCCATCAGTGAGTCGACGGCGGGAGGGCCACAAGATACGCAGTATTTT. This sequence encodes CAISESTAGGPQDTQYF.

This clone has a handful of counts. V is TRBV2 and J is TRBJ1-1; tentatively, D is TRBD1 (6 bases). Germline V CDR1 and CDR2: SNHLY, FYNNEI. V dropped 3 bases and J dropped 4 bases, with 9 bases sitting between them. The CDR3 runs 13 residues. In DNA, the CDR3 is TGTGCCAGCAGTGATCAGGGGCCCACTGAAGCTTTCTTT. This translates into CASSDQGPTEAFF.